This T cell receptor (beta chain) was profiled in a study of identifying expanded T cells in peripheral blood. The study's findings and limits: Variance in clone template counts between roughly two-week samples significantly increased with total template count across all healthy donors.

The CDR3 sequence is 12 residues long. CDR1 SEHNR and CDR2 FQNEAQ come from the germline V gene (reference sequence). V shed 2 bases and J shed 5 bases, with 6 bases lying between them. Regarding this clone: The antigen is unknown.

Assay: immunoSEQ multiplex PCR; the TCRdb copy retains only in-frame clones and omits some. There are roughly 90,000 clones in the sample; approximately 84% occur only once, and 3.5% to 5% lies in the top ten. The chain carries TRBV7-9 and TRBJ2-5; D not certain. This clonotype was sampled from a person between 18 and 75 years old in good health. The sample taken for sequencing was blood. CDR3 nucleotides: TGTGCCAGCAGCTTATCCGAGGAGACCCAGTACTTC. As protein: CASSLSEETQYF.